This TCR beta chain came from a study of shared clonotypes between healthy human individuals. Findings and caveats of the study: Between a handful of donors, naive CD4 clonotypes were shared at a level of about 5%.

Germline V lookup: CDR1 LNHNV, CDR2 YYDKDF (reference sequence). V was trimmed by 5 bases and J by 4 bases, leaving 15 bases between them. The CDR3 spans 15 residues. Assay used: immunoSEQ multiplex PCR; TCRdb lists only in-frame clones, some missing. This sample has millions of clones, with 85% to 95% found just once. About this clone: Its target is not known.

Material for sequencing was naive CD4+ T cells sorted from blood. Subset of the sample: CD45RA+ positively selected. The gene calls are TRBV15 and TRBJ2-1, with D possibly matching TRBD1 (6 bases). This TCR was sampled from a man between 18 and 29 years old in good health. In DNA, the CDR3 is TGTGCCACCAGCGTCAACAGGGAACTGTACAATGAGCAGTTCTTC. Amino acids: CATSVNRELYNEQFF.